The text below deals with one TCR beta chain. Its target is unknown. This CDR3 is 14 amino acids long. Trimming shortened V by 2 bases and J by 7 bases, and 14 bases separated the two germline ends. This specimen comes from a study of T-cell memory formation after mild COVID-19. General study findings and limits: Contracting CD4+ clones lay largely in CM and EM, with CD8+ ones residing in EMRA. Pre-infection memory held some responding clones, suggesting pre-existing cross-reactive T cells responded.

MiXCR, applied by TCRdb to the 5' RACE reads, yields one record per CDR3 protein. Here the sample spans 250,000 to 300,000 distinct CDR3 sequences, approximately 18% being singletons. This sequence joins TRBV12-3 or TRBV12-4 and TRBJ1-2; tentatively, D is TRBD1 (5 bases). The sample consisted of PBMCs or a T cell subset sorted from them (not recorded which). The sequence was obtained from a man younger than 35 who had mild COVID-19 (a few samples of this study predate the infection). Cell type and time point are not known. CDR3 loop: CASSLTRTGTGYTF. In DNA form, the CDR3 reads TGTGCCAGCAGTTTAACGAGGACTGGGACTGGCTACACCTTC.